A selection of T cell receptor beta chains follows, all from one sample in a study of blood T cell repertoires in COVID-19. Some clones are missing from TCRdb's copy, which holds only in-frame ones; the method was immunoSEQ multiplex PCR. This sample has some 200,000 clones, with 85% to 90% found just once. The sequencing sample was made of peripheral blood. The receptors derive from an older woman with acute or convalescent COVID-19. CDR3s include the opening cysteine and the closing phenylalanine or tryptophan. The D gene is left open where the match is weak. A clone size is listed for some rows: how often the clone was seen (once, few, many), or a class if it is expanded.

D	V	size	J	DNA	CDR3
TRBD1	TRBV19	NA	TRBJ1-1	TGTGCCAGTAGTCTTCGACAGGGGGGAACTGAAGCTTTCTTT	CASSLRQGGTEAFF
TRBD1	TRBV6-2/TRBV6-3	NA	TRBJ1-1	TGTGCCAGCAGCCTTCCCCGGGACAGGGGGCACGGGAACACTGAAGCTTTCTTT	CASSLPRDRGHGNTEAFF
NA	TRBV12-5	NA	TRBJ2-2	TGTGCTAGTGGTTTGGTACCTAGCCGGGGCGGGGAGCTGTTTTTT	CASGLVPSRGGELFF
NA	TRBV24-1	NA	TRBJ1-4	TGTGCCACCAGTGGTAGTAGTGAAAAACTGTTTTTT	CATSGSSEKLFF
TRBD1	TRBV27	NA	TRBJ1-6	TGTGCCACCCGGGACAGGGGGCGTTCACCCCTCCACTTT	CATRDRGRSPLHF
NA	TRBV29-1	NA	TRBJ1-2	TGCAGCGTGGAAGGACAGTTCACCTATGGCTACACCTTC	CSVEGQFTYGYTF
NA	TRBV6-1	NA	TRBJ1-5	TGTGCCAGCAGTGAGGAGACCGCGACCCAGCATTTT	CASSEETATQHF
NA	TRBV7-2	NA	TRBJ1-1	TGTGCCAGCAGCCCGATGGTAGTGAACACTGAAGCTTTCTTT	CASSPMVVNTEAFF
NA	TRBV3-1/TRBV3-2	NA	TRBJ1-2	TGTGCCAGCAGCCTTAGAGGACAGACCATCCCCTTCCACGGCTACACCTTC	CASSLRGQTIPFHGYTF
NA	TRBV7-6	NA	TRBJ1-6	TGTGCCAGCAGCTTAGCGCAAGCCGATAATTCACCCCTCCACTTT	CASSLAQADNSPLHF
NA	TRBV27	NA	TRBJ2-5	TGTGCCACCTCTACGTCTATACAAGAGACCCAGTACTTC	CATSTSIQETQYF
NA	TRBV7-2	NA	TRBJ2-7	TGTGCCACCCTACAGAGCAATAAACCCTACGAGCAGTACTTC	CATLQSNKPYEQYF
NA	TRBV7-2	once	TRBJ1-1	TGTGCCAGCAGCTTCTCGGGGAACACTGAAGCTTTCTTT	CASSFSGNTEAFF
TRBD2	TRBV5-8	NA	TRBJ2-1	TGTGCCAGCAGTACTCCTACTAGCGGGTACTACAATGAGCAGTTCTTC	CASSTPTSGYYNEQFF
NA	TRBV11-2	NA	TRBJ2-3	TGTGCCAGCAGCCTCAGGCCGGGGGGCACAGATACGCAGTATTTT	CASSLRPGGTDTQYF
NA	TRBV7-6	NA	TRBJ1-4	TGTGCCAGCAGCTCAAGAAATGCCGGGACAACTAATGAAAAACTGTTTTTT	CASSSRNAGTTNEKLFF
TRBD2	TRBV11-2	few	TRBJ2-6	TGTGCCAGCAGCTCCCGGACTAGCGGGAACTCTGGGGCCAACGTCCTGACTTTC	CASSSRTSGNSGANVLTF
NA	TRBV7-9	once	TRBJ1-5	TGTGCCAGCAGCTTAGTAGGCGCAGGGAGGAACAATCAGCCCCAGCATTTT	CASSLVGAGRNNQPQHF
TRBD2	TRBV23-1	NA	TRBJ2-1	TGCGCCAGCAGTCACCTTTCCGGGACTAGCAGCAATGAGCAGTTCTTC	CASSHLSGTSSNEQFF
NA	TRBV6-2/TRBV6-3	NA	TRBJ1-1	TGTGCCAGCAGGCCTGGGTGGGTTACGGGCACTGAAGCTTTCTTT	CASRPGWVTGTEAFF
NA	TRBV6-1	NA	TRBJ1-1	TGTGCCAGCAGTGAACCGGGTATGAACACTGAAGCTTTCTTT	CASSEPGMNTEAFF
NA	TRBV29-1	NA	TRBJ1-1	TGCAGCGTTGCAGGCCAGGGGACTGAAGCTTTCTTT	CSVAGQGTEAFF